This record concerns one T cell receptor (beta chain) sequence. The sample belongs to a study of control samples from healthy donors and cancer patients. V was trimmed by 0 bases and J by 0 bases, leaving 6 bases between them. The length of the CDR3 is 15 residues. From germline, CDR1 is LNHDA and CDR2 SQIVND (reference sequence). The data were produced by immunoSEQ multiplex PCR, yet TCRdb's version contains in-frame clones alone and is incomplete. Found here are over 150,000 clones, 90% to 95% of them singletons; the top ten hold 1.2% to 1.5%. The sample was blood. This rearrangement joins TRBV19 to TRBJ1-5; no firm D call. This clonotype was obtained from a young woman in good health. CDR3 DNA sequence: TGTGCCAGTAGTATAGAGGCAGTTAGCAATCAGCCCCAGCATTTT. This sequence encodes CASSIEAVSNQPQHF.